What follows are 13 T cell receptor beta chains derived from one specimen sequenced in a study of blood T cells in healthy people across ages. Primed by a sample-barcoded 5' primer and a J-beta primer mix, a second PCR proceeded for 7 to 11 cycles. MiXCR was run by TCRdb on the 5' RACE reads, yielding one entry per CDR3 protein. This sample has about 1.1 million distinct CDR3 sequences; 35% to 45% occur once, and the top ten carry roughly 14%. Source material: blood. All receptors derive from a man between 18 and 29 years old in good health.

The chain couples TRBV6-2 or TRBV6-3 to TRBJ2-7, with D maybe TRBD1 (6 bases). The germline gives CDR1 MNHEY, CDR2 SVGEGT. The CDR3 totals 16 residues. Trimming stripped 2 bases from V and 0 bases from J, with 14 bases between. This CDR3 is CASSYPLRGNSYEQYF. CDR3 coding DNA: TGTGCCAGCAGTTACCCCCTTAGGGGGAACTCCTACGAGCAGTACTTC.

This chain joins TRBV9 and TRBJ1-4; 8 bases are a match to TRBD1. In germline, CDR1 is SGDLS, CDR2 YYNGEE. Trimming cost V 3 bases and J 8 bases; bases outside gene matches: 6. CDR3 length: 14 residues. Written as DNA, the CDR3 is TGTGCCAGCAGCGCCGGACAGGGTAGAGAAAAACTGTTTTTT. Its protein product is CASSAGQGREKLFF. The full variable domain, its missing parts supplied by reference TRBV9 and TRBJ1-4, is DSGVTQTPKHLITATGQRVTLRCSPRSGDLSVYWYQQSLDQGLQFLIQYYNGEERAKGNILERFSAQQFPDLHSELNLSSLELGDSALYFCASSAGQGREKLFFGSGTQLSVL.

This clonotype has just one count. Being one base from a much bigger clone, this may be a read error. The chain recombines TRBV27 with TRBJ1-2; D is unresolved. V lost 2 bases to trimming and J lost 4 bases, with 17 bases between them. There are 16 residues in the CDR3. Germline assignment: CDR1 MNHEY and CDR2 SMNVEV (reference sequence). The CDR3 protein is CASSLTHCRKGYGYTF. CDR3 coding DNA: TGTGCCAGCAGTTTAACCCATTGCAGGAAAGGCTATGGCTACACCTTC.

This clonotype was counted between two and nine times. The chain's CDR3 is CASSLSIANTGELFF. In nucleotides, the CDR3 is TGTGCCAGCAGCTTGTCCATCGCGAACACCGGGGAGCTGTTTTTT. This chain connects TRBV5-6 to TRBJ2-2; D unclear. The CDR3 covers 15 residues. Germline CDR1 is SGHDT and CDR2 is YYEEEE. The ends were cut back, 1 base at V and 0 bases at J, with 7 bases in the middle. Filled out from reference TRBV5-6 and TRBJ2-2, the complete variable domain reads DAGVTQSPTHLIKTRGQQVTLRCSPKSGHDTVSWYQQALGQGPQFIFQYYEEEERQRGNFPDRFSGHQFPNYSSELNVNALLLGDSALYLCASSLSIANTGELFFGEGSRLTVL.

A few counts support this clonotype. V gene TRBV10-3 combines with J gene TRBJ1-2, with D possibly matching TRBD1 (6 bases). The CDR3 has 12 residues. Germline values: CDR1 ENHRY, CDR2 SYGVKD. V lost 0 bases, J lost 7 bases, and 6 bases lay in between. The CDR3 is CAISESRGGYTF. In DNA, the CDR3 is TGTGCCATCAGTGAGTCCAGGGGTGGCTACACCTTC.

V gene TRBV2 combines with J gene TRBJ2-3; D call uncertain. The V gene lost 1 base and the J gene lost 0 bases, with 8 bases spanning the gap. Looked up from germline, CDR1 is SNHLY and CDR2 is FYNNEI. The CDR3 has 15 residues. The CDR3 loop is CASSEVGSSTDTQYF. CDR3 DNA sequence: TGTGCCAGCAGTGAAGTAGGGTCTAGCACAGATACGCAGTATTTT.

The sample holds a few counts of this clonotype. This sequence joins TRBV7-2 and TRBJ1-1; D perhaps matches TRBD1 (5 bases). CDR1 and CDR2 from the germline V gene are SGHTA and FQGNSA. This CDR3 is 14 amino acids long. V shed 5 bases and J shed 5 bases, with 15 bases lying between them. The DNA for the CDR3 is TGTGCCAGCAGCCCCGCGAGGGAGGGGACTGAAGCTTTCTTT. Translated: CASSPAREGTEAFF.

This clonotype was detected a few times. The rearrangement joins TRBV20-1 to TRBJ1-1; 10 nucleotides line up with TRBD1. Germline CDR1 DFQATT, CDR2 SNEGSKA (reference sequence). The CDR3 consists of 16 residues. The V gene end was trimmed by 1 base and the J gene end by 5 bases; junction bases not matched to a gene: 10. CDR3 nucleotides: TGCAGTGCTAGAGTTTACTCCGGGACAGGGGATACTGAAGCTTTCTTT. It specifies CSARVYSGTGDTEAFF.

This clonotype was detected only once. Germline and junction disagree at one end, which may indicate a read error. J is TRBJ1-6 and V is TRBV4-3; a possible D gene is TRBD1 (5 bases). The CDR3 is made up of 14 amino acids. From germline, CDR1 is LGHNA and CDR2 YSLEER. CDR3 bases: TGCGCCAGCAACCAAGCCGCAGGGAATTCACCCCTCCACTTT. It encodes CASNQAAGNSPLHF.

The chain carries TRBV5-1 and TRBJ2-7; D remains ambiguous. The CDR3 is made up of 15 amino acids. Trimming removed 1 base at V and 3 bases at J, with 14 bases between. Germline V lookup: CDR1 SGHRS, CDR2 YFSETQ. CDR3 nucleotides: TGCGCCAGCAGCTTGTCTGGGCAGGAGTTCTACGAGCAGTACTTC. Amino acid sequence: CASSLSGQEFYEQYF.

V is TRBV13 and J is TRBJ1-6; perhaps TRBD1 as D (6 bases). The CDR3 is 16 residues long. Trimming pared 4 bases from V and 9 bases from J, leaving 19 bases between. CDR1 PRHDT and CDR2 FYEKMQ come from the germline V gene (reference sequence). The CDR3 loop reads CASSSRTGDTSSPLHF. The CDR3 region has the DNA TGTGCCAGCAGCTCCCGAACGGGGGACACTTCTTCACCCCTCCACTTT.

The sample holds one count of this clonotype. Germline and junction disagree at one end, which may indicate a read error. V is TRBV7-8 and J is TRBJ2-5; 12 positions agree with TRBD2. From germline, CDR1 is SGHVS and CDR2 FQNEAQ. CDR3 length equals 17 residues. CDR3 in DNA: TGTGCCGGCAGCTTAGTTAAACTAGCGGGGGGCAAAGAGACCCAGTACTTC. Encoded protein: CAGSLVKLAGGKETQYF.

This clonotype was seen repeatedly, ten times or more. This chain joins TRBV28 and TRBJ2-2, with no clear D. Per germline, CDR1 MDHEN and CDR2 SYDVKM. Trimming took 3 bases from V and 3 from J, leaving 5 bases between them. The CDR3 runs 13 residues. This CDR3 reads CASSLVDTGELFF. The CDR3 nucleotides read TGTGCCAGCAGTTTGGTCGACACCGGGGAGCTGTTTTTT.